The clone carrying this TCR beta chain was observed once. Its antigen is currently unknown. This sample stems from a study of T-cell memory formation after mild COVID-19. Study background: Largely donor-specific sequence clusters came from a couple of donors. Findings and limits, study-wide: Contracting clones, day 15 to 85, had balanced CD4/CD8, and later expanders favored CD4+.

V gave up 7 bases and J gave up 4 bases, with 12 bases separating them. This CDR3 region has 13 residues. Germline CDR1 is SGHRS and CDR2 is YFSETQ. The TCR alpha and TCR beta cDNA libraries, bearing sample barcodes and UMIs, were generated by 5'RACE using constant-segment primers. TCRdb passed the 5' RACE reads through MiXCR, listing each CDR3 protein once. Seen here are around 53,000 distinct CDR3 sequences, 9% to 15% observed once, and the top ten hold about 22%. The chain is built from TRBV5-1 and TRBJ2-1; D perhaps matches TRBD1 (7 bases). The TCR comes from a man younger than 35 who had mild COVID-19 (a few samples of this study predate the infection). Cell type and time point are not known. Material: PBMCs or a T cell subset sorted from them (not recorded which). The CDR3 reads CASGGTEYNEQFF. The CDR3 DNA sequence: TGCGCCAGCGGAGGGACAGAATACAATGAGCAGTTCTTC.